What follows are 18 T cell receptor beta chains derived from one specimen sequenced in a study of CD8+ T cells in alopecia areata. RNA extraction and reverse transcription yielded cDNA as sequencing template. TCRdb's table, derived via immunoSEQ multiplex PCR, lists solely in-frame clones and lacks some. The sample has around 270,000 clones; 58% are singletons. Treatment specified: oral pan-JAK inhibitor, 5-10 mg twice daily. Specimen: CD4+ T cells sorted from blood, collected at week 24, from a patient treated with tofacitinib. All receptors come from a human donor with alopecia areata.

The chain carries TRBV4-1 and TRBJ1-2; D unresolved. Germline V gene lookup returns CDR1 MGHRA and CDR2 YSYEKL. With 3 bases removed from V and 6 bases from J, the gap between germline ends came to 20 bases. The CDR3 contains 16 residues. CDR3 residues: CASSHPRPSSIDGYTF. The CDR3 bases are TGCGCCAGCAGCCACCCTAGGCCGAGCTCGATCGATGGCTACACCTTC.

The chain recombines TRBV20-1 with TRBJ2-1, with D possibly being TRBD2 (5 bases). The CDR3 length is 11 residues. The germline V and J ends were trimmed by 2 bases and 8 bases, with 7 bases remaining between them. Germline V gene sequence: CDR1 DFQATT, CDR2 SNEGSKA (reference sequence). CDR3 DNA: TGCAGTGCTAGATCCGGGGATGAGCAGTTCTTC. Translated, it gives CSARSGDEQFF.

The genes are TRBV7-9 and TRBJ1-1; possibly TRBD1 for D (5 bases). The CDR3 consists of 14 residues. CDR1 is SEHNR and CDR2 is FQNEAQ in the germline V gene (reference sequence). V was shortened by 5 bases and J by 0 bases, with 10 bases between the two germline ends. The CDR3 spells CASSPRQLNTEAFF. The CDR3 region has the DNA TGTGCCAGCAGCCCCCGACAGTTGAACACTGAAGCTTTCTTT.

This clone was observed a single time. The genes are TRBV27 and TRBJ1-6, with D possibly being TRBD1 (5 bases). Germline V CDR1 and CDR2: MNHEY, SMNVEV (reference sequence). V gave up 8 bases and J gave up 7 bases, with 12 bases separating them. The CDR3 sequence is 13 residues long. CDR3 in DNA: TGTGCCAGCCGCCCGCCAGGGAATTCACCCCTCCACTTT. Translated: CASRPPGNSPLHF.

The rearrangement joins TRBV30 to TRBJ2-2; TRBD2 matches at 13 bases. The CDR3 sequence is 17 residues long. The ends lost 2 bases at V and 7 bases at J; junction bases unmatched: 10. CDR1 is GTSNPN and CDR2 is SVGIG in the germline V gene (reference sequence). CDR3: CAWSSGTSGAYGGELFF. The CDR3 DNA follows: TGTGCCTGGAGTAGCGGGACTAGCGGGGCCTACGGCGGGGAGCTGTTTTTT.

This clone has just a few counts. The V call is TRBV15, the J call TRBJ2-5; D unresolved. CDR3 length equals 12 residues. V was cut by 0 bases and J by 5 bases, with 4 bases left in between. Per germline, CDR1 LNHNV and CDR2 YYDKDF (reference sequence). The CDR3 coding sequence is TGTGCCACCAGCAGAGAAGGGGAGACCCAGTACTTC. Protein sequence: CATSREGETQYF. Full variable domain (outside the CDR3, taken from reference TRBV15 and TRBJ2-5): DAMVIQNPRYQVTQFGKPVTLSCSQTLNHNVMYWYQQKSSQAPKLLFHYYDKDFNNEADTPDNFQSRRPNTSFCFLDIRSPGLGDTAMYLCATSREGETQYFGPGTRLLVL.

This chain uses TRBV5-1 with TRBJ2-3; 7 nucleotides line up with TRBD2. CDR1 and CDR2 from the germline V gene are SGHRS and YFSETQ. V lost 2 bases, J lost 6 bases, and 9 bases stayed unmatched. The CDR3 has 15 residues. Here the CDR3 reads CASSFSPTGGDTQYF. The CDR3 DNA is TGCGCCAGCAGCTTCTCACCAACCGGGGGGGATACGCAGTATTTT.

The chain couples TRBV15 to TRBJ2-7, with D hard to call. The V end was cut by 0 bases, the J end by 2 bases, with 5 bases between. Germline CDR1 LNHNV, CDR2 YYDKDF (reference sequence). The CDR3 sequence is 13 residues long. The DNA for the CDR3 is TGTGCCACCAGCAGAGACATCACCTACGAGCAGTACTTC. This sequence encodes CATSRDITYEQYF.

V gene TRBV19 combines with J gene TRBJ1-5; TRBD1 matches at 9 bases. This CDR3 contains 14 residues. Trimming at V came to 6 bases and at J to 5 bases, leaving 5 bases not matched to a gene. Germline V gene lookup returns CDR1 LNHDA and CDR2 SQIVND (reference sequence). Here the CDR3 reads CASRGDREHQPQHF. The DNA for the CDR3 is TGTGCCAGTAGGGGGGACAGGGAGCATCAGCCCCAGCATTTT.

This sequence joins TRBV5-1 and TRBJ2-1, with D maybe TRBD2 (6 bases). CDR3 length: 16 amino acids. Trimming removed 0 bases from V and 5 bases from J, with 15 bases in between. The germline CDR1 and CDR2 sequences are SGHRS and YFSETQ. In DNA form, the CDR3 reads TGCGCCAGCAGCTTGGCCCAGGGACTTTCGGACAATGAGCAGTTCTTC. Translation gives CASSLAQGLSDNEQFF.

The V gene is TRBV5-1, the J gene TRBJ2-5, with a tentative D call TRBD2 (6 bases). CDR1 is SGHRS and CDR2 is YFSETQ in the germline V gene. With 4 bases removed from V and 5 bases from J, the gap between germline ends came to 15 bases. The CDR3 length is 14 residues. The CDR3 loop reads CASSPPLAPETQYF. CDR3 nucleotides: TGCGCCAGCAGCCCCCCACTAGCACCGGAGACCCAGTACTTC.

The chain carries TRBV6-1 and TRBJ1-2, with D uncertain. The CDR3 sequence is 13 residues long. V lost 2 bases, J lost 8 bases, and 12 bases lay in between. The germline CDR1 and CDR2 sequences are MNHNS and SASEGT. This CDR3 reads CASSESGEAGYTF. Written as DNA, the CDR3 is TGTGCCAGCAGTGAAAGCGGAGAGGCAGGCTACACCTTC.

As for this clone: This same CDR3 is encoded by further DNA sequences in the sample. This rearrangement joins TRBV6-5 to TRBJ2-5; TRBD2 might be the D (6 bases). Germline-derived CDR1 and CDR2 are MNHEY and SVGAGI. V gave up 5 bases and J gave up 2 bases, with 12 bases separating them. This CDR3 spans 14 amino acids. In DNA form, the CDR3 reads TGTGCCAGCAGTCTAGCCGGGGGTCAAGAGACCCAGTACTTC. Amino acids: CASSLAGGQETQYF.

The chain employs TRBV10-3 and TRBJ1-2; tentatively, D is TRBD1 (6 bases). Germline V gene lookup returns CDR1 ENHRY and CDR2 SYGVKD. Trimming pared 5 bases from V and 6 bases from J, leaving 19 bases between. The CDR3 length is 15 residues. The CDR3 sequence is CAISSLHGQGNGYTF. The CDR3 nucleotides read TGTGCCATCAGTTCACTCCACGGGCAGGGGAATGGCTACACCTTC.

V and J are TRBV2 and TRBJ2-3; D assignment may be TRBD1 or TRBD2 (6 bases each). Germline V gene lookup returns CDR1 SNHLY and CDR2 FYNNEI. This CDR3 region has 12 residues. Trimming removed 10 bases from V and 4 bases from J, with 12 bases in between. CDR3 coding DNA: TGTGCCACCTCAAGGGGGGCAGATACGCAGTATTTT. Its translation is CATSRGADTQYF.

The rearrangement uses TRBV2 and TRBJ1-5; 8 nucleotides match TRBD1. Unmatched junction bases numbered 6, after V lost 7 bases and J lost 4 bases. The CDR3 covers 14 residues. The germline V gene encodes CDR1 SNHLY and CDR2 FYNNEI. CDR3 loop: CASTGQAQNQPQHF. CDR3 bases: TGTGCCAGCACGGGACAGGCCCAAAATCAGCCCCAGCATTTT.

The chain employs TRBV25-1 and TRBJ1-1, with D maybe TRBD1 (6 bases). CDR3 length: 15 residues. CDR1 and CDR2 from the germline V gene are MGHDK and SYGVNS. V gave up 6 bases and J gave up 0 bases, with 14 bases separating them. As DNA, the CDR3 is TGTGCCAGCAGAAGTCCGGGGGCGTTGAACACTGAAGCTTTCTTT. Protein sequence: CASRSPGALNTEAFF.

The V gene is TRBV30, the J gene TRBJ1-1; 9 bases are shared with TRBD1. J gave up 3 bases and V 3 bases, and 17 bases lay outside the gene matches. The CDR3 is made up of 18 amino acids. Looked up from germline, CDR1 is GTSNPN and CDR2 is SVGIG (reference sequence). The CDR3: CAWRPGQGLYSPDTEAFF. CDR3 DNA sequence: TGTGCCTGGAGGCCGGGACAGGGCTTATATAGCCCGGACACTGAAGCTTTCTTT. Combining the CDR3 with reference TRBV30 and TRBJ1-1 gives the whole variable domain SQTIHQWPATLVQPVGSPLSLECTVEGTSNPNLYWYRQAAGRGLQLLFYSVGIGQISSEVPQNLSASRPQDRQFILSSKKLLLSDSGFYLCAWRPGQGLYSPDTEAFFGQGTRLTVV.